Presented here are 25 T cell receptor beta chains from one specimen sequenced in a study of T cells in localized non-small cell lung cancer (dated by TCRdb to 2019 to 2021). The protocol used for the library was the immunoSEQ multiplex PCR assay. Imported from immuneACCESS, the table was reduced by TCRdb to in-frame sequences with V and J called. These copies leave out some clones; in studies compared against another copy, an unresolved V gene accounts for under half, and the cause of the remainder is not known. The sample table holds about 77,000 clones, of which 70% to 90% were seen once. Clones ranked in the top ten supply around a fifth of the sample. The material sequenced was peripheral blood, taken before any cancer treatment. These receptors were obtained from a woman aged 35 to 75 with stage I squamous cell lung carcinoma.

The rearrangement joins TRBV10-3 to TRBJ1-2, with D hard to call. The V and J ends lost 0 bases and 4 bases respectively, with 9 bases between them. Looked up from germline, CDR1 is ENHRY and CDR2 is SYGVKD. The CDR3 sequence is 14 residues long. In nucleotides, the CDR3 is TGTGCCATCAGTGAGTCTTTTCAGTCCTATGGCTACACCTTC. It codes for CAISESFQSYGYTF.

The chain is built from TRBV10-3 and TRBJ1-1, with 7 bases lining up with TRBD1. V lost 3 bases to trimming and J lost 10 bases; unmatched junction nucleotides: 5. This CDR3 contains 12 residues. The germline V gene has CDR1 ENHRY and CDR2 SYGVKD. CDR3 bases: TGTGCCATCAGTGACAGGGGGGAGGTAGCTTTCTTT. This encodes CAISDRGEVAFF.

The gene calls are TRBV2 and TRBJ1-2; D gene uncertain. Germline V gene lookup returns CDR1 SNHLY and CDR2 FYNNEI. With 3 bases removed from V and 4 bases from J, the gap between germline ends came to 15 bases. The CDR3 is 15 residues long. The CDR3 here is CASSETPAPVYGYTF. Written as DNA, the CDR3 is TGTGCCAGCAGTGAGACCCCAGCACCCGTCTATGGCTACACCTTC.

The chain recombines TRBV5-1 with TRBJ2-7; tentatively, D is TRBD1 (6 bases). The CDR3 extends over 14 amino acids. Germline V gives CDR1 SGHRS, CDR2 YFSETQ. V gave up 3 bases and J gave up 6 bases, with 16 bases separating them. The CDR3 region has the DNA TGCGCCAGCAGCTATTTACAGGGCGTGGGCGAGCAGTACTTC. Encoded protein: CASSYLQGVGEQYF.

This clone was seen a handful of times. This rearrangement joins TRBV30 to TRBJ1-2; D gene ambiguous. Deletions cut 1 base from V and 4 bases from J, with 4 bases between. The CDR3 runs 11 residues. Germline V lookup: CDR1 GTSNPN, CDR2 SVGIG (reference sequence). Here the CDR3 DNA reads TGTGCCTGGAGTGATGGCTATGGCTACACCTTC. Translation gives CAWSDGYGYTF.

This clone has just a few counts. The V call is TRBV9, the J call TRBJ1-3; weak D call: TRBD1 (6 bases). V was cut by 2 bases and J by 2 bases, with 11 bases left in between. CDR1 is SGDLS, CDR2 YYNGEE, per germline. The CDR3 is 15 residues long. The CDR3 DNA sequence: TGTGCCAGCAGCGTTGGGACACTCGCTGGAAACACCATATATTTT. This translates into CASSVGTLAGNTIYF.

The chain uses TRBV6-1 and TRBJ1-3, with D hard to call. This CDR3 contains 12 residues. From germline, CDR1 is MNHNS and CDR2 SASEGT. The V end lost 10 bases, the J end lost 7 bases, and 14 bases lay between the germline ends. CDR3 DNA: TGTGCCACCCGAACCATAGGGAACACCATATATTTT. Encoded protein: CATRTIGNTIYF.

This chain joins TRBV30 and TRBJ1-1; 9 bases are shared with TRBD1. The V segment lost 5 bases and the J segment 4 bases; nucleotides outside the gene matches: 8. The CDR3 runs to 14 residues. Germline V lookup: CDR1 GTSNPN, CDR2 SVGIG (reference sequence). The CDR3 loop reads CAWRTGVRVTEAFF. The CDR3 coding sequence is TGTGCCTGGCGGACAGGGGTACGGGTCACTGAAGCTTTCTTT.

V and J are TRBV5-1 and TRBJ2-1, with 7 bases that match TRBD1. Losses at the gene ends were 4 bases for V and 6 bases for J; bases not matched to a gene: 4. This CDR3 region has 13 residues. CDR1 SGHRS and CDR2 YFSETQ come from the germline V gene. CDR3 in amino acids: CASSLGQLNEQFF. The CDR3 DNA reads TGCGCCAGCAGCCTGGGACAGCTCAATGAGCAGTTCTTC.

The CDR3 is CASSLLGGASTEAFF. In DNA form, the CDR3 reads TGTGCCAGCAGCTTACTGGGGGGCGCGAGCACTGAAGCTTTCTTT. This chain joins TRBV7-8 and TRBJ1-1, with a possible D match to TRBD1 (6 bases). Per the germline V gene, CDR1 is SGHVS and CDR2 is FQNEAQ. V lost 2 bases, J lost 4 bases, and 14 bases lay in between. CDR3 length: 15 amino acids.

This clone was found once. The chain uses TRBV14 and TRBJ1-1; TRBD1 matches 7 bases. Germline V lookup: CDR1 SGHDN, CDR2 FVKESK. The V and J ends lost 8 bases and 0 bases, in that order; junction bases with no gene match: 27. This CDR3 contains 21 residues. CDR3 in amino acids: CASVKPAWQGGPSFMNTEAFF. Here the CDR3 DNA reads TGTGCCAGCGTCAAGCCCGCGTGGCAGGGGGGCCCTTCTTTCATGAACACTGAAGCTTTCTTT.

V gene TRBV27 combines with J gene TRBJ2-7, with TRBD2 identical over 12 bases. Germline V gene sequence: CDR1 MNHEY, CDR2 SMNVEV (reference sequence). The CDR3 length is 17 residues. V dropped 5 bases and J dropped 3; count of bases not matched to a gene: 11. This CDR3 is CASSPRLTSGGLYEQYF. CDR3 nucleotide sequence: TGTGCCAGCAGTCCTCGACTGACTAGCGGGGGACTCTACGAGCAGTACTTC.

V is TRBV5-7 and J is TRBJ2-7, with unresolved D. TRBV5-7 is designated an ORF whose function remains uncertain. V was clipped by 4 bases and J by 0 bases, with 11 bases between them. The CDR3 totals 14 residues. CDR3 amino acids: CASSVHGNSYEQYF. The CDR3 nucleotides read TGTGCCAGCAGCGTACACGGAAACTCCTACGAGCAGTACTTC.

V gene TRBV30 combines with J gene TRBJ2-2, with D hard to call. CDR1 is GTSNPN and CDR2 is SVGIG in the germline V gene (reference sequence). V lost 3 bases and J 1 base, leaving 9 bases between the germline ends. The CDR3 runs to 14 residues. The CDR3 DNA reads TGTGCCTGGAGGGACGGCATGAACACCGGGGAGCTGTTTTTT. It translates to CAWRDGMNTGELFF.

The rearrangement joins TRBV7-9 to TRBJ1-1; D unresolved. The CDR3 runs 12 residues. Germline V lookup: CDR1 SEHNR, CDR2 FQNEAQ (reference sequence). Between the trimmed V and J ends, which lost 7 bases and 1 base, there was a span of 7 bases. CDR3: CASKGANTEAFF. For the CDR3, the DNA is TGTGCCAGCAAAGGAGCGAACACTGAAGCTTTCTTT. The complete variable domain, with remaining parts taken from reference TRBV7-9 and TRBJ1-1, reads DTGVSQNPRHKITKRGQNVTFRCDPISEHNRLYWYRQTLGQGPEFLTYFQNEAQLEKSRLLSDRFSAERPKGSFSTLEIQRTEQGDSAMYLCASKGANTEAFFGQGTRLTVV.

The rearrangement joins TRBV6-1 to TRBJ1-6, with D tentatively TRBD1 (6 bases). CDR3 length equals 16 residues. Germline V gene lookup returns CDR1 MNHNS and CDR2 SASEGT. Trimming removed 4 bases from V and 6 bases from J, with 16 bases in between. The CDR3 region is CASSAKPGHTNSPLHF. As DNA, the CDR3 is TGTGCCAGCAGTGCGAAACCGGGACACACTAATTCACCCCTCCACTTT.

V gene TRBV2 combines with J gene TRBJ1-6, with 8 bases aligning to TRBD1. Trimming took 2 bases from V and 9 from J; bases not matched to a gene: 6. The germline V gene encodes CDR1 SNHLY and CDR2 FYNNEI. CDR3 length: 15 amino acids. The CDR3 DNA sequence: TGTGCCAGCAGTGAAAGTGGGACAGGAATTTCACCCCTCCACTTT. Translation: CASSESGTGISPLHF.

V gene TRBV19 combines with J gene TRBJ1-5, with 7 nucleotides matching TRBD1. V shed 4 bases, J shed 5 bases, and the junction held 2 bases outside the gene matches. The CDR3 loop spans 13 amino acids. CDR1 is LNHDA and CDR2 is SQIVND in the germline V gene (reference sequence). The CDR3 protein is CASSNRGDQPQHF. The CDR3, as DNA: TGTGCCAGTAGTAACAGGGGTGATCAGCCCCAGCATTTT.

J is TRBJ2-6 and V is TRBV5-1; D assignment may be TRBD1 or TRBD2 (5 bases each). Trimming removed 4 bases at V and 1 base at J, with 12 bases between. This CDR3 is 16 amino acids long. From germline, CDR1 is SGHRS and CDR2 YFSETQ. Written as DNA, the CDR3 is TGCGCCAGCAGCCCTTCGGGGCCGTCTGGGGCCAACGTCCTGACTTTC. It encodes CASSPSGPSGANVLTF.

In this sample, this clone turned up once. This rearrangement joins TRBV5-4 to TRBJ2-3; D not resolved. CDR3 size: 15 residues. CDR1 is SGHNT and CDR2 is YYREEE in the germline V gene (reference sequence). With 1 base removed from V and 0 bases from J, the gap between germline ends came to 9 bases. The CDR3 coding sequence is TGTGCCAGCAGCTTGACACTTGCTAGCACAGATACGCAGTATTTT. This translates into CASSLTLASTDTQYF.

Here the CDR3 reads CAISEPGTGGGETQYF. The DNA of the CDR3 is TGTGCCATCAGTGAGCCTGGGACAGGGGGCGGAGAGACCCAGTACTTC. The genes are TRBV10-3 and TRBJ2-5; the match to TRBD1 covers 12 bases. V trimming: 2 bases; J trimming: 4 bases; junction bases outside the gene matches: 5. In germline, CDR1 is ENHRY, CDR2 SYGVKD. This CDR3 is 16 amino acids long.

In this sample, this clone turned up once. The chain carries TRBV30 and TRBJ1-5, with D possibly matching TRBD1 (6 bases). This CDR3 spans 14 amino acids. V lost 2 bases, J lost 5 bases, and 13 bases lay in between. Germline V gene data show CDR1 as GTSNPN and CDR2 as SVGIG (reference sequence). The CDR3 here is CAWSSTGRHQPQHF. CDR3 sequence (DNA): TGTGCCTGGAGTTCAACAGGGCGTCATCAGCCCCAGCATTTT.

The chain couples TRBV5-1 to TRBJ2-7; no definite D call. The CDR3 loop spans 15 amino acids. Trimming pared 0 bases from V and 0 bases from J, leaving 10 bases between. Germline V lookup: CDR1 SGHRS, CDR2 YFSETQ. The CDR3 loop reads CASSLGTESSYEQYF. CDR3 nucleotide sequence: TGCGCCAGCAGCTTGGGGACCGAGAGCTCCTACGAGCAGTACTTC.

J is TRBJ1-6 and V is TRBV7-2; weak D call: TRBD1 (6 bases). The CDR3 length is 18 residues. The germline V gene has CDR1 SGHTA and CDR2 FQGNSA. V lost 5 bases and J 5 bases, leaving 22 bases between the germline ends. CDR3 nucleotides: TGTGCCAGCAGCCAAGACTTACAGGGCCCTTCCCATAATTCACCCCTCCACTTT. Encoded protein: CASSQDLQGPSHNSPLHF.

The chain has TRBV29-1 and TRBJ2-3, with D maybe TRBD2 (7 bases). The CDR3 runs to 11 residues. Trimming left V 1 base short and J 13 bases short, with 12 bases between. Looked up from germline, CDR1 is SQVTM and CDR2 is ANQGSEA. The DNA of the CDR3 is TGCAGCGTTGAAGCGGGGGGCCCAAAGTATTTT. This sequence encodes CSVEAGGPKYF.